The sequence of this T cell receptor (beta chain) was determined in a study of T-cell memory formation after mild COVID-19. On the study more broadly: Clusters were largely donor specific.

General study results and limits: A subset of responding clones appeared in pre-infection memory, suggesting cross-reactive memory joined. Clones that got smaller from day 15 to 85 had even CD4/CD8, while clones growing later tipped toward CD4+.

This clonotype was seen many times. Its antigen remains unidentified. The CDR3 loop spans 13 amino acids. V lost 0 bases, J lost 7 bases, and 8 bases lay in between. CDR1 and CDR2 (germline): SGHRS, YFSETQ. 5'RACE, which relied on constant-segment primers, yielded TCR alpha and TCR beta cDNA libraries carrying sample barcodes and UMIs. TCRdb reprocessed the 5' RACE reads via MiXCR and lists one record per CDR3 protein. The table has 140,000 or so distinct CDR3 sequences, about 6% seen once. Sample: PBMCs or a T cell subset sorted from them (not recorded which). The gene calls are TRBV5-1 and TRBJ2-1, with D tentatively TRBD1 (5 bases). The sequence was obtained from an adult woman who had mild COVID-19 (a few samples of this study predate the infection). Cell type and time point are not known. Here the CDR3 DNA reads TGCGCCAGCAGCTTGGAGGGGTGGAATGAGCAGTTCTTC. It specifies CASSLEGWNEQFF.